Below, 24 T cell receptor beta chains from the same sample are listed, as sequenced in a study of shared clonotypes between healthy human individuals. Clones were read by immunoSEQ multiplex PCR, and TCRdb kept only the in-frame ones, dropping some. Among about 1,500,000 clones listed, around 97% were seen once. Sequenced material: naive CD4+ T cells sorted from blood. The sample's subset: CD45RA+ positively selected. Receptors originate from a man aged 25-40 years in good health.

The chain has TRBV7-9 and TRBJ1-2; tentatively, D is TRBD1 (5 bases). The V end was cut by 1 base, the J end by 3 bases, with 9 bases between. The CDR3 sequence is 14 residues long. CDR1 is SEHNR and CDR2 is FQNEAQ in the germline V gene (reference sequence). DNA of the CDR3: TGTGCCAGCAGCTTAGATCTCAGGGACTATGGCTACACCTTC. The encoded protein is CASSLDLRDYGYTF.

V and J are TRBV19 and TRBJ1-1; TRBD1 matches at 8 bases. There are 16 residues in the CDR3. Germline V gene sequence: CDR1 LNHDA, CDR2 SQIVND (reference sequence). After removal of 1 base from V and 0 bases from J, the junction contained 4 bases not matched to a gene. CDR3: CASSIGDRIMNTEAFF. The DNA for the CDR3 is TGTGCCAGTAGTATAGGGGACAGGATCATGAACACTGAAGCTTTCTTT.

The chain combines TRBV5-5 with TRBJ1-5; D ambiguous. The CDR3 has 13 residues. Germline V gives CDR1 SGHKS, CDR2 YYEKEE (reference sequence). V lost 4 bases and J lost 5, with 10 bases in between. Here the CDR3 DNA reads TGTGCCAGCAGCCCAAGGGTGGATCAGCCCCAGCATTTT. Amino acid sequence: CASSPRVDQPQHF.

Written as DNA, the CDR3 is TGTGCCAGTAGTCAACCAGGGGGCCCCTCCGAGCAGTACTTC. Translated: CASSQPGGPSEQYF. The chain couples TRBV19 to TRBJ2-7; the match to TRBD1 covers 8 bases. This CDR3 region has 14 residues. Germline values: CDR1 LNHDA, CDR2 SQIVND (reference sequence). The trim removed 5 bases at V and 6 bases at J, leaving 9 bases unmatched. Complete variable domain (other parts from reference TRBV19 and TRBJ2-7): DGGITQSPKYLFRKEGQNVTLSCEQNLNHDAMYWYRQDPGQGLRLIYYSQIVNDFQKGDIAEGYSVSREKKESFPLTVTSAQKNPTAFYLCASSQPGGPSEQYFGPGTRLTVT.

The chain has TRBV10-2 and TRBJ1-1; D call uncertain. Trimming took 8 bases from V and 1 from J, leaving 14 bases between them. CDR1 and CDR2 (germline): WSHSY, SAAADI. The CDR3 is made up of 14 amino acids. This CDR3 reads CASQEAGKNTEAFF. CDR3 coding DNA: TGCGCCAGCCAAGAGGCGGGAAAGAACACTGAAGCTTTCTTT.

The gene calls are TRBV11-2 and TRBJ2-2; 8 nucleotides line up with TRBD1. J lost 8 bases, V lost 5 bases, and 4 bases had no gene match. Germline V gene lookup returns CDR1 SGHAT and CDR2 FQNNGV. The CDR3 length is 13 residues. The CDR3 loop is CASSIRGPGELFF. CDR3 DNA: TGTGCCAGCAGCATCAGGGGGCCGGGGGAGCTGTTTTTT.

V gene TRBV10-3 combines with J gene TRBJ2-3, with TRBD2 matching 8 bases. CDR1 and CDR2 from the germline V gene are ENHRY and SYGVKD. This CDR3 is 13 amino acids long. V trimming: 10 bases; J trimming: 1 base; junction bases outside the gene matches: 4. The CDR3 here is CATSGGGTDTQYF. CDR3 nucleotides: TGTGCCACCTCCGGGGGGGGCACAGATACGCAGTATTTT.

The chain uses TRBV7-2 and TRBJ1-1; no clear D gene. Germline V gene data show CDR1 as SGHTA and CDR2 as FQGNSA. CDR3 size: 14 residues. The ends were cut back, 0 bases at V and 0 bases at J, with 5 bases in the middle. CDR3 sequence reads: CASSLADMNTEAFF. The DNA for the CDR3 is TGTGCCAGCAGCTTAGCCGACATGAACACTGAAGCTTTCTTT.

The chain combines TRBV5-1 with TRBJ2-3; the match to TRBD2 covers 11 bases. V lost 3 bases, J lost 0 bases, and 12 bases stayed unmatched. Germline CDR1 and CDR2: SGHRS and YFSETQ. The CDR3 covers 19 residues. The CDR3 is CASSSRLRRLAGSTDTQYF. The CDR3 coding sequence is TGCGCCAGCAGCTCGCGACTCCGACGACTAGCGGGGAGCACAGATACGCAGTATTTT.

The V call is TRBV18, the J call TRBJ2-2; D possibly corresponds to TRBD2 (6 bases). Germline values: CDR1 KGHSH, CDR2 LQKENI. The ends were cut back, 1 base at V and 0 bases at J, with 15 bases in the middle. This CDR3 is 18 amino acids long. The CDR3 spells CASSPLPFAGSNTGELFF. DNA of the CDR3: TGTGCCAGCTCACCACTTCCCTTTGCGGGGTCGAACACCGGGGAGCTGTTTTTT.

The V call is TRBV19, the J call TRBJ2-1; 10 nucleotides match TRBD2. The germline gives CDR1 LNHDA, CDR2 SQIVND (reference sequence). V lost 6 bases to trimming and J lost 4 bases; unmatched junction nucleotides: 3. The CDR3 is 14 amino acids. CDR3 sequence (DNA): TGTGCCAGTAGAAAACTAGCGGGATACAATGAGCAGTTCTTC. Translating it yields CASRKLAGYNEQFF.

This chain uses TRBV18 with TRBJ2-7, with D tentatively TRBD1 (5 bases). The CDR3 is made up of 15 amino acids. V shed 2 bases and J shed 5 bases, with 16 bases lying between them. The germline V gene has CDR1 KGHSH and CDR2 LQKENI. CDR3 loop: CASSPMSTGLHEQYF. Written as DNA, the CDR3 is TGTGCCAGCTCACCAATGTCTACAGGCTTACACGAGCAGTACTTC.

Here the CDR3 reads CASSLDPMRDGYTF. The CDR3 nucleotides are TGTGCCAGCAGCTTGGATCCCATGAGGGATGGCTACACCTTC. This chain links TRBV7-2 with TRBJ1-2; D is undetermined. The CDR3 sequence is 14 residues long. Germline V gene data show CDR1 as SGHTA and CDR2 as FQGNSA. Trimming shortened V by 3 bases and J by 6 bases, and 14 bases separated the two germline ends.

This clone occurred once. This chain's CDR3 is CASSTAVGANVLTF. The CDR3 region has the DNA TGTGCCAGCAGCACGGCGGTCGGGGCCAACGTCCTGACTTTC. The J gene is TRBJ2-6, the V gene TRBV7-2; D remains ambiguous. Trimming cost V 5 bases and J 4 bases, with 9 bases left between them. The CDR3 totals 14 residues. Germline CDR1 and CDR2: SGHTA and FQGNSA.

The rearrangement joins TRBV5-5 to TRBJ1-2; D gene ambiguous. This CDR3 is built from 13 residues. Trimming removed 4 bases from V and 0 bases from J, with 7 bases in between. CDR1 is SGHKS, CDR2 YYEKEE, per germline (reference sequence). CDR3 coding DNA: TGTGCCAGCAGCCCTCTTACTAACTATGGCTACACCTTC. Amino acids: CASSPLTNYGYTF.

The J gene is TRBJ2-2, the V gene TRBV11-2; TRBD2 matches 9 bases. The CDR3 loop spans 17 amino acids. The ends lost 5 bases at V and 2 bases at J; junction bases unmatched: 9. Germline assignment: CDR1 SGHAT and CDR2 FQNNGV. As DNA, the CDR3 is TGTGCCAGCAGCACTGCGGGAGGGACGGGAAACACCGGGGAGCTGTTTTTT. The encoded protein is CASSTAGGTGNTGELFF.

J is TRBJ2-2 and V is TRBV23-1; D remains unclear. TRBV23-1 is sorted into the ORF group, with uncertain function. V was pared by 6 bases and J by 4 bases, with 9 bases between. CDR3 length: 13 residues. CDR3 DNA sequence: TGCGCCAGCAGGGCCTCGGGCACCGGGGAGCTGTTTTTT. This encodes CASRASGTGELFF.

The J gene is TRBJ1-2, the V gene TRBV28, with a tentative D call TRBD1 (5 bases). This CDR3 is 13 amino acids long. V lost 5 bases and J lost 8, with 15 bases in between. Germline CDR1 and CDR2: MDHEN and SYDVKM. CDR3 bases: TGTGCCAGCAGTCCAGACAGAGTCGTGGGCTACACCTTC. Its protein product is CASSPDRVVGYTF.

The count of this clone is one. This sequence joins TRBV28 and TRBJ2-7; 11 bases match TRBD1. The CDR3 length is 15 residues. The V segment lost 6 bases and the J segment 4 bases; nucleotides outside the gene matches: 8. The germline V gene encodes CDR1 MDHEN and CDR2 SYDVKM. The chain's CDR3 is CASSQGTGGTYEQYF. The CDR3 DNA sequence: TGTGCCAGCAGCCAAGGGACAGGGGGTACGTACGAGCAGTACTTC.

This clone came up once. The chain combines TRBV10-3 with TRBJ1-1; 10 nucleotides agree with TRBD1. Germline CDR1 is ENHRY and CDR2 is SYGVKD. The V segment lost 6 bases and the J segment 5 bases; nucleotides outside the gene matches: 6. The length of the CDR3 is 14 residues. CDR3: CAIRGTGEGTEAFF. The DNA of the CDR3 is TGTGCCATCAGGGGGACAGGGGAAGGAACTGAAGCTTTCTTT.

The chain links TRBV20-1 to TRBJ1-1; D possibly corresponds to TRBD1 (6 bases). CDR3 length: 11 residues. Trimming removed 4 bases at V and 7 bases at J, with 10 bases between. Germline V CDR1 and CDR2: DFQATT, SNEGSKA (reference sequence). In DNA, the CDR3 is TGCAGTGCTATAGACAGGTTTGAAGCTTTCTTT. Encoded protein: CSAIDRFEAFF.

The V and J genes are TRBV5-1 and TRBJ1-5, with 7 bases lining up with TRBD1. After removal of 0 bases from V and 5 bases from J, the junction contained 5 bases not matched to a gene. The CDR3 is 15 residues long. In germline, CDR1 is SGHRS, CDR2 YFSETQ. In DNA, the CDR3 is TGCGCCAGCAGCTTGGACAGGGGAAGGGATCAGCCCCAGCATTTT. The encoded protein is CASSLDRGRDQPQHF.

The chain joins TRBV5-5 to TRBJ2-5, with a tentative D call TRBD1 (6 bases). The CDR3 loop spans 13 amino acids. Germline values: CDR1 SGHKS, CDR2 YYEKEE (reference sequence). The germline V and J ends were trimmed by 2 bases and 3 bases, with 8 bases remaining between them. The CDR3 DNA reads as TGTGCCAGCAGCTTCCAGGGGAAAGAGACCCAGTACTTC. It specifies CASSFQGKETQYF.

The table lists this clone with a count of one. The rearrangement links TRBV2 to TRBJ2-7, with unresolved D. Germline CDR1 is SNHLY and CDR2 is FYNNEI. The V end lost 8 bases, the J end lost 3 bases, and 14 bases lay between the germline ends. The CDR3 has 13 amino acids. This CDR3 is CASGTRLLYEQYF. The CDR3 bases are TGTGCCAGCGGTACACGGCTACTCTACGAGCAGTACTTC.